This T cell receptor (beta chain) was captured in a study of blood T cells in healthy people across ages. About the study: Per every two T cells, about one barcoded beta molecule was captured by template switching.

V shed 8 bases, J shed 2 bases, and the junction held 6 bases outside the gene matches. There are 13 residues in the CDR3. Germline lookup yields CDR1 DFQATT and CDR2 SNEGSKA (reference sequence). Study-level findings and limits: More naive CD4+ cells and higher diversity were found in long-lived than in aged donors. Naive T cell percentage strongly correlated with TCR beta diversity.

Points on this clonotype: Antigen unknown.

Alongside a J-beta primer mix, a sample-barcoded 5' primer served in a second PCR lasting about 7 to 12 cycles. TCRdb redid the calling of the 5' RACE reads with MiXCR, one entry per CDR3 protein. The sample lists roughly 640,000 distinct CDR3 sequences, approximately 30% occurring once. The TCR comes from an elderly woman in good health. The rearrangement joins TRBV20-1 to TRBJ2-3; 8 nucleotides align to TRBD2. Sequenced: blood. The CDR3 region is CSLTSGPTDTQYF. The DNA for the CDR3 is TGCAGTTTAACTAGCGGACCCACAGATACGCAGTATTTT.